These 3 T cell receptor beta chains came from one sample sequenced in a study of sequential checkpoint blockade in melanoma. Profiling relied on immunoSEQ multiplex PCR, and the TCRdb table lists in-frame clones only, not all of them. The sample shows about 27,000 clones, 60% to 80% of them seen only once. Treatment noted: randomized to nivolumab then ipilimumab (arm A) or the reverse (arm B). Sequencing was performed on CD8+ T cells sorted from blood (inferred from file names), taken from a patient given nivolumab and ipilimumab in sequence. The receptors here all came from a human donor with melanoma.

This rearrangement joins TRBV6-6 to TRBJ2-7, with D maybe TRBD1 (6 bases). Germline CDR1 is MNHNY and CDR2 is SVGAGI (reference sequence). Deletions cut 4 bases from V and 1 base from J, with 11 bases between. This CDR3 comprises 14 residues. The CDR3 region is CASSSWDTSYEQYF. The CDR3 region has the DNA TGTGCCAGCAGTTCATGGGACACGTCCTACGAGCAGTACTTC.

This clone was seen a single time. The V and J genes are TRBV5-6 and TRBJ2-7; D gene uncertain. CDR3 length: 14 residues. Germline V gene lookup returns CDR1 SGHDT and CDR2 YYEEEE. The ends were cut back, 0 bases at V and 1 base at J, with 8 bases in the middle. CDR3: CASSLVVESYEQYF. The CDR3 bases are TGTGCCAGCAGCTTGGTAGTAGAGTCCTACGAGCAGTACTTC.

CDR3 region: CASSVRDTSNQPQHF. The CDR3 DNA is TGTGCCAGCAGTGTCAGAGACACAAGCAATCAGCCCCAGCATTTT. This chain joins TRBV6-1 and TRBJ1-5; D is unresolved. The V gene's germline CDR1 is MNHNS and CDR2 SASEGT. V shed 4 bases and J shed 1 base, with 11 bases lying between them. The CDR3 extends over 15 amino acids.